Sequencing of this TCR beta chain was carried out in a study of Ad26.COV2.S vaccination and SARS-CoV-2 variants. The wider study: It was the COV1001 Ad26.COV2.S trial arm that included the donor.

This clone came up once. This table comes from immunoSEQ multiplex PCR, and its TCRdb copy is limited to in-frame clones, with some not included. Of roughly 330,000 clones listed, roughly 90% are singletons. Germline V gives CDR1 KGHSH, CDR2 LQKENI. With V trimmed by 4 bases and J by 10 bases, 15 bases remained unmatched. CDR3 size: 15 residues. Sample treatment: about 20 received Ad26.COV2.S at low or high dose, single or two shots; 5 received placebo; per-sample allocation not given. Following the first vaccine or placebo injection, samples were taken on day 63. The receptor was isolated from a person between 18 and 65 years old who received the Ad26.COV2.S COVID-19 vaccine or a placebo. The rearrangement joins TRBV18 to TRBJ1-2; 7 positions match TRBD1. This specimen was peripheral blood, taken in a trial of Ad26.COV2.S vaccine versus placebo. CDR3 residues: CASSRGQASIDDYTF. The CDR3 coding sequence is TGTGCCAGCTCACGAGGACAGGCATCTATCGATGACTACACCTTC.